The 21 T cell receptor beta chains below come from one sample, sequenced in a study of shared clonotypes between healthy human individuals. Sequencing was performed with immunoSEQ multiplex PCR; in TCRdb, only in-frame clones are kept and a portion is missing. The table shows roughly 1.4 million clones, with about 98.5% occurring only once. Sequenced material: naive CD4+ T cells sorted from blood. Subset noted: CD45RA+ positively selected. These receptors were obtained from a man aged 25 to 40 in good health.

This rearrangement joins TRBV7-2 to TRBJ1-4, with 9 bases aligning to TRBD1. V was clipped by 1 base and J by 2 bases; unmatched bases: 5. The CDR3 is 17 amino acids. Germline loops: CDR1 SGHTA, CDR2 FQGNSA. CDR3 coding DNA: TGTGCCAGCAGCTTAGTAGGGACAGGGCTCACTAATGAAAAACTGTTTTTT. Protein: CASSLVGTGLTNEKLFF.

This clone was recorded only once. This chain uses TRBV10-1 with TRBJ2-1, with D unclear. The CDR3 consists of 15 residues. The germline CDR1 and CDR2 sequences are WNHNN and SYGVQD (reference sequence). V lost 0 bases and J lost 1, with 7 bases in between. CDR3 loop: CASSESPSSYNEQFF. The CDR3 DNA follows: TGCGCCAGCAGTGAGTCTCCAAGTTCCTACAATGAGCAGTTCTTC.

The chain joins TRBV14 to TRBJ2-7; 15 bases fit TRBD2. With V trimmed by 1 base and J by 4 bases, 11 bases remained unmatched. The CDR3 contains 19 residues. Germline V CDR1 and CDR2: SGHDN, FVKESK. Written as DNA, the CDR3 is TGTGCCAGCAGCCAAGTGTGGACTAGCGGGAGGGCGAGGGGGTACGAGCAGTACTTC. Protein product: CASSQVWTSGRARGYEQYF.

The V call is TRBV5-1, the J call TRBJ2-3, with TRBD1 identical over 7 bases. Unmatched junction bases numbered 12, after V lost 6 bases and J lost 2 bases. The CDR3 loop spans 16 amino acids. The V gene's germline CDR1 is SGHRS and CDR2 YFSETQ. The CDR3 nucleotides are TGCGCCAGCACTTTGCCCTCGGGACAGTACACAGATACGCAGTATTTT. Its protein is CASTLPSGQYTDTQYF.

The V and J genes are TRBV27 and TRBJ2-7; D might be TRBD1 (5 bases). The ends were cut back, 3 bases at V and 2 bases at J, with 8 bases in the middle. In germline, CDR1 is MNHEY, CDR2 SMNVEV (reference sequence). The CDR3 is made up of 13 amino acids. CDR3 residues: CASSFKGPYEQYF. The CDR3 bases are TGTGCCAGCAGTTTTAAGGGGCCCTACGAGCAGTACTTC.

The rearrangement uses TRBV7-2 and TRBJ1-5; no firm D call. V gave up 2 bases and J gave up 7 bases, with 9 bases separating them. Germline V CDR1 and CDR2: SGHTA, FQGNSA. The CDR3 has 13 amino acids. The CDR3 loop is CASSLSQPQPQHF. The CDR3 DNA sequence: TGTGCCAGCAGCTTATCACAACCCCAGCCCCAGCATTTT.

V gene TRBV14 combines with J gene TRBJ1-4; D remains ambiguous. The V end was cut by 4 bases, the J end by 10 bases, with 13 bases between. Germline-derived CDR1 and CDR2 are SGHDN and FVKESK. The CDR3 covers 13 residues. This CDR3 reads CASSPSASRKLFF. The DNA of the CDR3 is TGTGCCAGCAGCCCTTCAGCAAGTCGAAAACTGTTTTTT.

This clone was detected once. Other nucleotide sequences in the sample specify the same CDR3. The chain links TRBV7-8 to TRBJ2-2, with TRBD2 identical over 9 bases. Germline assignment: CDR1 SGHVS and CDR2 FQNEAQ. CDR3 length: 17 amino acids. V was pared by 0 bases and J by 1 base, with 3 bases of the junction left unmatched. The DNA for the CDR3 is TGTGCCAGCAGCTTAGCACGACTAGCGGTGAACACCGGGGAGCTGTTTTTT. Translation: CASSLARLAVNTGELFF. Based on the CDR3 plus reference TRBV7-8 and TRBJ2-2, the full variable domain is GAGVSQSPRYKVAKRGQDVALRCDPISGHVSLFWYQQALGQGPEFLTYFQNEAQLDKSGLPSDRFFAERPEGSVSTLKIQRTQQEDSAVYLCASSLARLAVNTGELFFGEGSRLTVL.

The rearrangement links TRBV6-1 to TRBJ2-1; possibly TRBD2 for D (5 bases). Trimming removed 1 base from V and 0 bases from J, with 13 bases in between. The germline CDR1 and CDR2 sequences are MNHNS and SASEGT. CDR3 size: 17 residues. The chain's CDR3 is CASSEGKTSSSYNEQFF. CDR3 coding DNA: TGTGCCAGCAGTGAAGGAAAAACTAGTTCCTCCTACAATGAGCAGTTCTTC.

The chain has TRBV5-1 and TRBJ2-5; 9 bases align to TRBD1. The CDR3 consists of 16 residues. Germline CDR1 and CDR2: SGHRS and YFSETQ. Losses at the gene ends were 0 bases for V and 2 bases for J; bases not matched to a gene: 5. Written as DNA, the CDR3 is TGCGCCAGCAGCTTGGCTGGGACAGGGCAACAAGAGACCCAGTACTTC. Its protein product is CASSLAGTGQQETQYF.

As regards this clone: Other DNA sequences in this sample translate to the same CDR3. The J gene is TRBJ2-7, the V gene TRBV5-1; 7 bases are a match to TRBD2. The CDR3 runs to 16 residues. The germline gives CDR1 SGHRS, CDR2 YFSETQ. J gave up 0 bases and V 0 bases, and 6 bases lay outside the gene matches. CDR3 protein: CASSLVLADSSYEQYF. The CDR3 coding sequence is TGCGCCAGCAGCTTGGTTCTAGCGGATAGCTCCTACGAGCAGTACTTC.

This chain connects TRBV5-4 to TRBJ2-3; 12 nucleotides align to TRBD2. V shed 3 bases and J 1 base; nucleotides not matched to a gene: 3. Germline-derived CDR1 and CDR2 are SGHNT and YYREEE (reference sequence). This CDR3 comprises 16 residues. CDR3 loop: CASSWTSGVRTDTQYF. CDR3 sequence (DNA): TGTGCCAGCAGCTGGACTAGCGGGGTTCGCACAGATACGCAGTATTTT.

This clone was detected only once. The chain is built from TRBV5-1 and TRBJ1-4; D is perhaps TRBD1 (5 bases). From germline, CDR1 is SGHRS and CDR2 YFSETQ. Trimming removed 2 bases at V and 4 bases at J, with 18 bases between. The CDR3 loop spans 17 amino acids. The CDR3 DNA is TGCGCCAGCAGCTTTTCCCCAGTAGACAGACTTAATGAAAAACTGTTTTTT. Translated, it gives CASSFSPVDRLNEKLFF.

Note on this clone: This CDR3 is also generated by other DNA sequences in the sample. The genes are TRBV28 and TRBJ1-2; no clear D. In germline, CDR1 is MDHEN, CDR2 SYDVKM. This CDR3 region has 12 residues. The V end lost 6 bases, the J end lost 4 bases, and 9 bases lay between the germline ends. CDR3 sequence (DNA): TGTGCCAGCAGCCCTGGACCCTATGGCTACACCTTC. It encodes CASSPGPYGYTF.

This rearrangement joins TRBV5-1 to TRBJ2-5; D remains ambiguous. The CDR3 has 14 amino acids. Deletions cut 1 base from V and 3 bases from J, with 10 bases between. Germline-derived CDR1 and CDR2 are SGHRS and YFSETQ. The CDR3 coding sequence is TGCGCCAGCAGCTTGCCCCCAGTCAAAGAGACCCAGTACTTC. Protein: CASSLPPVKETQYF.

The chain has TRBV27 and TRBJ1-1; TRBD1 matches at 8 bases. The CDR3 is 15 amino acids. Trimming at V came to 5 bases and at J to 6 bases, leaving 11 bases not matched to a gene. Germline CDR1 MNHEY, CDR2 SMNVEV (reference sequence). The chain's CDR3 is CASSPWTGRGPEAFF. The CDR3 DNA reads TGTGCCAGCAGTCCTTGGACAGGGCGGGGGCCTGAAGCTTTCTTT.

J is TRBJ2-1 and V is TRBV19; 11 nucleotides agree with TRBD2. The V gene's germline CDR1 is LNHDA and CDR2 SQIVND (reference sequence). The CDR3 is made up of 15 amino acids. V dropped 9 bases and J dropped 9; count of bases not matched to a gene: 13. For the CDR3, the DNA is TGTGCCAGCATTCCCGTAGCGGGAGGGCCGTTTGAGCAGTTCTTC. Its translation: CASIPVAGGPFEQFF.

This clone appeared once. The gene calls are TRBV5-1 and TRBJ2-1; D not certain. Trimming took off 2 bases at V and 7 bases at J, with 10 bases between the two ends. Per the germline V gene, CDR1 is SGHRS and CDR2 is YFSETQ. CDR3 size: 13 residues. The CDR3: CASSFDGVNEQFF. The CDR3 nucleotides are TGCGCCAGCAGCTTCGATGGGGTAAATGAGCAGTTCTTC.

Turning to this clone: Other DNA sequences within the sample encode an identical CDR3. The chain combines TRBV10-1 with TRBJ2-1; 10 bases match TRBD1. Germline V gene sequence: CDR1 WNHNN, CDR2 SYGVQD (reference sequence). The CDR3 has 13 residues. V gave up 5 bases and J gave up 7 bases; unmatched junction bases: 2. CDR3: CASSRTGGNEQFF. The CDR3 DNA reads TGCGCCAGCAGTAGGACAGGGGGAAATGAGCAGTTCTTC.

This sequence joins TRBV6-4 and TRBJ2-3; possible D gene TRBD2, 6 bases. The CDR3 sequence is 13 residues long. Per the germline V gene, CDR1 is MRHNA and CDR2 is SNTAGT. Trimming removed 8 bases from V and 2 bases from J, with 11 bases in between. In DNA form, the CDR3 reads TGTGCCAGCTCTAGCGATCTCACAGATACGCAGTATTTT. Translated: CASSSDLTDTQYF.

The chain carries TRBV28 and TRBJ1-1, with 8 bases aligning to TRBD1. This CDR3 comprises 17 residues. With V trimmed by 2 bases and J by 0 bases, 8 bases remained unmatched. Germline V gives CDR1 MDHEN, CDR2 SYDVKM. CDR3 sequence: CASSLPRTGTMNTEAFF. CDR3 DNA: TGTGCCAGCAGTTTACCCAGGACAGGGACCATGAACACTGAAGCTTTCTTT.